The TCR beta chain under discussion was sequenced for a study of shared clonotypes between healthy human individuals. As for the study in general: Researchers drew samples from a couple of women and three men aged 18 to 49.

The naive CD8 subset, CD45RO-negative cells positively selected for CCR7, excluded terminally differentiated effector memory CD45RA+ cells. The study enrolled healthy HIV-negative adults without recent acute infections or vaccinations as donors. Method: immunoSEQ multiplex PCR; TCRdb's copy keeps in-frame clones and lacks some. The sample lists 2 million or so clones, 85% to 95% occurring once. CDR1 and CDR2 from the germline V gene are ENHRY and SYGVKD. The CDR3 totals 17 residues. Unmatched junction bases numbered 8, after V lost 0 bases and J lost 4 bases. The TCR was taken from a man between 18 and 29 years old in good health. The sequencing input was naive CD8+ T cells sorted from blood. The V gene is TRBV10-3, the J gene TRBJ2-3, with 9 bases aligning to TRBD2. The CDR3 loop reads CAISESGASGESDTQYF. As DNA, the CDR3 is TGTGCCATCAGTGAGTCAGGGGCTAGCGGGGAGTCAGATACGCAGTATTTT.